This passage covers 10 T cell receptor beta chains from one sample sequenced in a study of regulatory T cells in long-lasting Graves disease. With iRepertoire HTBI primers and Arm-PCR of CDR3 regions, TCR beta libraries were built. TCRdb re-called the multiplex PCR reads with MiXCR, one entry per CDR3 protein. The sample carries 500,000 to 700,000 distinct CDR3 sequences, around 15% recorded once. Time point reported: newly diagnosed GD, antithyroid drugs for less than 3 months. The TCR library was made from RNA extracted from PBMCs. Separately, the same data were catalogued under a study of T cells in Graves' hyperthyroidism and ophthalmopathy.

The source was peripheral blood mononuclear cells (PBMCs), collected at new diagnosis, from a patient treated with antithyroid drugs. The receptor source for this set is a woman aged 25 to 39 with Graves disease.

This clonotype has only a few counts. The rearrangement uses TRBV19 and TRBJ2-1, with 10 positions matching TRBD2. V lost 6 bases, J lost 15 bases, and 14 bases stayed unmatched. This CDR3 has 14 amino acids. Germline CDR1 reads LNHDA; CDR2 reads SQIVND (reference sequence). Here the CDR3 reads CASSRTSGARLVFF. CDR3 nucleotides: TGTGCCAGTAGCCGTACTAGCGGGGCTCGGTTGGTGTTCTTC.

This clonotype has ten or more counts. The CDR3 nucleotides read TGTGCCAGCAGTTGGGGGACACTAATTCAAGAGACCCAGTACTTC. This translates into CASSWGTLIQETQYF. This chain uses TRBV12-3 or TRBV12-4 with TRBJ2-5; tentative D call: TRBD1 (6 bases). This CDR3 is 15 amino acids long. Deletions cut 4 bases from V and 2 bases from J, with 14 bases between.

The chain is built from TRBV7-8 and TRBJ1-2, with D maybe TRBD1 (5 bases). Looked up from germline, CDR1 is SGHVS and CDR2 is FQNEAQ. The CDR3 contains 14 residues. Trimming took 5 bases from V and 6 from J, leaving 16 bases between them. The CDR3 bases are TGTGCCAGCAGCCCAGGGATGGCCTTGGATGGCTACACCTTC. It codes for CASSPGMALDGYTF.

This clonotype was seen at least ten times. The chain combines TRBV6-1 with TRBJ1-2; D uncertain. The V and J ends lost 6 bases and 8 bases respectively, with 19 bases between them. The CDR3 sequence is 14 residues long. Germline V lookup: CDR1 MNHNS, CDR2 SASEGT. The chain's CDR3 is CASRIGLGLQGYTF. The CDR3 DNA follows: TGTGCCAGCAGAATAGGGCTGGGTCTTCAGGGCTACACCTTC.

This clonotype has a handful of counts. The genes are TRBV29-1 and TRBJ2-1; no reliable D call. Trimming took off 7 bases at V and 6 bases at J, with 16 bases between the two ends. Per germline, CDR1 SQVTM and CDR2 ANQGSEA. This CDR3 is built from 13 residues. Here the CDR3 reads CSADLHLPNEQFF. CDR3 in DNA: TGCAGCGCCGATCTTCACCTCCCCAATGAGCAGTTCTTC.

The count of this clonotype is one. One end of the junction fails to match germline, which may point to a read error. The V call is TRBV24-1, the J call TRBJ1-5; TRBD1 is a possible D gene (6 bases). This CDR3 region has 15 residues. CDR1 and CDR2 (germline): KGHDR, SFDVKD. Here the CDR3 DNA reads TGTACCACCAGTGAGCCGGGGGCCAGCAATCAGCCCCAGCATTTT. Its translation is CTTSEPGASNQPQHF.

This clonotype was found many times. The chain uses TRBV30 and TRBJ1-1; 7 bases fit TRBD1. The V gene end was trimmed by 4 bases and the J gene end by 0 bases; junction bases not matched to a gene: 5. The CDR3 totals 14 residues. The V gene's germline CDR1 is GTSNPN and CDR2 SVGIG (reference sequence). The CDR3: CAWTTGFMNTEAFF. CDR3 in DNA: TGTGCCTGGACGACAGGGTTCATGAACACTGAAGCTTTCTTT.

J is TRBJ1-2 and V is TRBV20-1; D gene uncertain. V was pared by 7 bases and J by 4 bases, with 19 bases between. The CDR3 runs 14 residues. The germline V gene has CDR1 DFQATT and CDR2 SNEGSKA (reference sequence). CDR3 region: CSVPSGSGGYGYTF. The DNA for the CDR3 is TGCAGTGTGCCATCCGGGTCTGGAGGCTATGGCTACACCTTC.

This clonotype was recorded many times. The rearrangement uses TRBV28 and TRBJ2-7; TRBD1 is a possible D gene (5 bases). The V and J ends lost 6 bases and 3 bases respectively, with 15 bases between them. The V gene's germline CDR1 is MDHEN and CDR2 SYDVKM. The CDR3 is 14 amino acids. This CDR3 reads CASSPTGDSYEQYF. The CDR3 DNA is TGTGCCAGCAGCCCTACCGGAGACAGCTACGAGCAGTACTTC.

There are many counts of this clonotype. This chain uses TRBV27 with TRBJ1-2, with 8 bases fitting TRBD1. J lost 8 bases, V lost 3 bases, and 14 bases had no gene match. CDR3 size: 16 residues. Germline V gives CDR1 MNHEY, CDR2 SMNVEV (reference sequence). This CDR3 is CASSLVVGTGQRGYTF. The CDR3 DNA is TGTGCCAGCAGTTTGGTGGTTGGGACAGGCCAGAGAGGCTACACCTTC.